The T cell receptor beta chain under discussion was sequenced for a study of cytotoxic CD8 clonotypes in ibrutinib-treated CLL. Across the whole study: The group held under twelve relapsed/refractory and 15 treatment-naive patients, with some 17 IGHV unmutated. Findings of the study overall: The study found clonality rose at ibrutinib response, then fell toward baseline at progression. With treatment, public clonotypes, which were uncommon, either contracted or remained stable. Higher circulating CD8+ T-cell counts strongly accompanied higher baseline clonality, above age-matched healthy donors.

Notes on this clone: The antigen is undetermined.

The CDR3 extends over 14 amino acids. Measured with immunoSEQ multiplex PCR; TCRdb has only the in-frame clones, and not every one. The table includes over 150,000 clones, roughly 80% detected once. The sequence derives from a human donor with chronic lymphocytic leukemia. The genes are TRBV21-1 and TRBJ1-5. TRBV21-1 is termed a pseudogene. Sequenced material: PBMCs, taken after 12 months of ibrutinib treatment. This CDR3 reads CASSKVPAHQPQHF. The CDR3 DNA reads as TGTGCCAGCAGCAAAGTGCCGGCTCATCAGCCCCAGCATTTT.